This TCR beta chain emerged from a study of cytomegalovirus exposure and HLA in healthy donors. The CDR3 spans 15 residues. Germline-derived CDR1 and CDR2 are SGDLS and YYNGEE. V gave up 1 base and J gave up 6 bases; unmatched junction bases: 0. The PCR employed 60 Vbeta primers together with 13 Jbeta primers. Produced via immunoSEQ multiplex PCR; TCRdb's table is partial and in-frame only. The sample consists of about 170,000 clones, around 86% of them appearing once. The chain carries TRBV9 and TRBJ2-2; the match to TRBD2 covers 13 bases. The sequencing input was PBMCs. The TCR originated in a male donor in good health and CMV-seronegative. CDR3 DNA sequence: TGTGCCAGCAGCGTAACTAGCGGGGGGGCCGGGGAGCTGTTTTTT. Encoded protein: CASSVTSGGAGELFF.